This T cell receptor beta chain appears in the sequencing data of a study of T cells after yellow fever vaccination. From the 5' RACE reads, TCRdb called clonotypes with MiXCR, one entry per CDR3 protein. The table includes a few hundred thousand distinct CDR3 sequences, around 6.8% detected once. The CDR3 runs 12 residues. The ends were cut back, 1 base at V and 8 bases at J, with 9 bases in the middle. In germline, CDR1 is DFQATT, CDR2 SNEGSKA (reference sequence). This TCR was sampled from a man aged 18 to 30 who received the YFV17D yellow fever vaccine. Source: PBMCs, taken roughly 47 days after the first yellow fever vaccination. The chain combines TRBV20-1 with TRBJ1-3; D perhaps matches TRBD1 (5 bases). CDR3 coding DNA: TGCAGTGCTAGAGGCGGGGGAGACACCATATATTTT. The encoded protein is CSARGGGDTIYF.